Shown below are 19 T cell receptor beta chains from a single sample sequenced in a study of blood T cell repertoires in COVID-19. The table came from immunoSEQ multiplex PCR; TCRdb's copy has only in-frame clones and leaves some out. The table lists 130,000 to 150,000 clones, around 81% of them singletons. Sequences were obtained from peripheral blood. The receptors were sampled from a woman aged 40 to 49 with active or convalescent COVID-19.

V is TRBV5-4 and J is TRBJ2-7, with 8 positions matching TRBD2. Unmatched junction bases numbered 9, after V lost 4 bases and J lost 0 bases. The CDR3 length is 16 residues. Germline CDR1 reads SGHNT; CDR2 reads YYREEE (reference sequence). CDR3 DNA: TGTGCCAGCAGCGCGGGACTAGGGGAAAGCTCCTACGAGCAGTACTTC. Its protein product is CASSAGLGESSYEQYF.

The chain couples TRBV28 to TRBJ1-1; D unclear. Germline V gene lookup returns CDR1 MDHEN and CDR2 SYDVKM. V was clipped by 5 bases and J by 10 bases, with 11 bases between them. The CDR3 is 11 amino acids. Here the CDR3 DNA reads TGTGCCAGCAGTCCCCGGAGGGCAGCTTTCTTT. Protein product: CASSPRRAAFF.

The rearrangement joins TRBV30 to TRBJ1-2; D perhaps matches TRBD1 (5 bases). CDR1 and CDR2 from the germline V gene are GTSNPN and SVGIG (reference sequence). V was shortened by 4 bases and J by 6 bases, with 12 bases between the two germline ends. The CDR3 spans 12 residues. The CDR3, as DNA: TGTGCCTGGAACCAGGGCCCCAATGGCTACACCTTC. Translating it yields CAWNQGPNGYTF.

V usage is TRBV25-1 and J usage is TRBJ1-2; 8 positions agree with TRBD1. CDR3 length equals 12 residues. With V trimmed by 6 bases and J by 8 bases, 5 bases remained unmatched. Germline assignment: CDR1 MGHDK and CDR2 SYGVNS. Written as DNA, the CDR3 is TGTGCCAGCAGACAGGGGGTGGACGGCTACACCTTC. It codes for CASRQGVDGYTF.

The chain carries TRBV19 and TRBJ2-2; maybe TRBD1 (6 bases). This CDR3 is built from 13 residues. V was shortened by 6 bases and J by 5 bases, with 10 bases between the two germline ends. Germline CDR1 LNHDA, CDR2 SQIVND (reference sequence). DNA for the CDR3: TGTGCCAGTAGATACAGGGAAACCGGGGAGCTGTTTTTT. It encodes CASRYRETGELFF.

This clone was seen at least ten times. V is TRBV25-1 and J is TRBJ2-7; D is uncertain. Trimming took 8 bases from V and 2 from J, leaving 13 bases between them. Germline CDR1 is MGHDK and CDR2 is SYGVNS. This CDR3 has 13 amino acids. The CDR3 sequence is CASASVLTYEQYF. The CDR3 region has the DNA TGTGCCAGCGCGTCGGTTTTGACCTACGAGCAGTACTTC.

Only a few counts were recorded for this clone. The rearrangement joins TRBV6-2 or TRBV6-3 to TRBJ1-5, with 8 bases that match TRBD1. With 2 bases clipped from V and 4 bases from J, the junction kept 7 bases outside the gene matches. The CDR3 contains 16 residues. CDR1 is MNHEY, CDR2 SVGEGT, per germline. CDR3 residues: CASSYGRDRWNQPQHF. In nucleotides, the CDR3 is TGTGCCAGCAGTTACGGCCGGGACAGGTGGAATCAGCCCCAGCATTTT.

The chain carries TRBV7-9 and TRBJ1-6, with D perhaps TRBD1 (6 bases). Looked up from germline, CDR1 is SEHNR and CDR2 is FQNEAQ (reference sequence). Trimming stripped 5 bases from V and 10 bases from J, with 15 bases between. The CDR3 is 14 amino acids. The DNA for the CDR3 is TGTGCCAGCAGCCTAACAGGGCCGGAATCACCCCTCCACTTT. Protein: CASSLTGPESPLHF.

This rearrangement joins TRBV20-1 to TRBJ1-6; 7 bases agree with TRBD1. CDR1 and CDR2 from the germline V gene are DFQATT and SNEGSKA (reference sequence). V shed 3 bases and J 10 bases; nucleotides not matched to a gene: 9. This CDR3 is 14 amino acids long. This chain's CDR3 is CSASGQALRSPLHF. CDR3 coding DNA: TGCAGTGCTAGTGGACAGGCGCTGAGGTCACCCCTCCACTTT.

DNA of the CDR3: TGTGCCTGGAGTGTGGGGGGGATAGATACGCAGTATTTT. The encoded protein is CAWSVGGIDTQYF. This sequence joins TRBV30 and TRBJ2-3; 7 positions match TRBD2. V lost 0 bases and J lost 5; bases outside the gene matches: 2. Germline-derived CDR1 and CDR2 are GTSNPN and SVGIG (reference sequence). The length of the CDR3 is 13 residues.

DNA of the CDR3: TGTGCCAGTAACCTAGGGACAGGGGGCGCGGAGCGGCGTGGCTACACCTTC. This encodes CASNLGTGGAERRGYTF. The V and J genes are TRBV19 and TRBJ1-2, with TRBD1 matching 12 bases. The CDR3 contains 17 residues. From germline, CDR1 is LNHDA and CDR2 SQIVND (reference sequence). V lost 7 bases to trimming and J lost 7 bases; unmatched junction nucleotides: 16. Full variable domain (outside the CDR3, taken from reference TRBV19 and TRBJ1-2): DGGITQSPKYLFRKEGQNVTLSCEQNLNHDAMYWYRQDPGQGLRLIYYSQIVNDFQKGDIAEGYSVSREKKESFPLTVTSAQKNPTAFYLCASNLGTGGAERRGYTFGSGTRLTVV.

CDR3 nucleotides: TGTGCCAGCAGCCTTCAAGGCGGGGGGCCCTACGAGCAGTACTTC. Amino acid sequence: CASSLQGGGPYEQYF. V usage is TRBV14 and J usage is TRBJ2-7; 8 bases are a match to TRBD2. The CDR3 is 15 amino acids. CDR1 is SGHDN, CDR2 FVKESK, per germline. With V trimmed by 4 bases and J by 2 bases, 7 bases remained unmatched. Drawing the rest from reference TRBV14 and TRBJ2-7, the complete variable domain is EAGVTQFPSHSVIEKGQTVTLRCDPISGHDNLYWYRRVMGKEIKFLLHFVKESKQDESGMPNNRFLAERTGGTYSTLKVQPAELEDSGVYFCASSLQGGGPYEQYFGPGTRLTVT.

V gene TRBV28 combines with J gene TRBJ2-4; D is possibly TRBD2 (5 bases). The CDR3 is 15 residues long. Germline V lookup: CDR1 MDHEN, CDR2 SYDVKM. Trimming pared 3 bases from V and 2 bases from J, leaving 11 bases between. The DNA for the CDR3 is TGTGCCAGCAGTTTTCCGGGCGGGTCCAAAAACATTCAGTACTTC. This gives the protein CASSFPGGSKNIQYF.

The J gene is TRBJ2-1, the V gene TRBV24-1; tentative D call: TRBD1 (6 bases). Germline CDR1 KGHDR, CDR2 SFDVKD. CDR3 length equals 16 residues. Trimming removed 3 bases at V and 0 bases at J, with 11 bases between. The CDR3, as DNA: TGTGCCACCAGTGATCTCAGGGGTGGCTCCTACAATGAGCAGTTCTTC. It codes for CATSDLRGGSYNEQFF.

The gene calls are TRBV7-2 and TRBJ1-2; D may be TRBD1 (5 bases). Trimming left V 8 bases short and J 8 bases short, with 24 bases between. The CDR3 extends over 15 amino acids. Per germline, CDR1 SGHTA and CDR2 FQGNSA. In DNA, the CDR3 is TGTGCCAGCGAACTTGACCCCGGCGGGACTGGAGGCTACACCTTC. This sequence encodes CASELDPGGTGGYTF.

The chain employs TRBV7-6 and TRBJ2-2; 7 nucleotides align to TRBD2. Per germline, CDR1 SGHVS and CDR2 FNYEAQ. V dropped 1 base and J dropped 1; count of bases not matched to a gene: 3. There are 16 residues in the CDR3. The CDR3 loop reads CASSLGLAENTGELFF. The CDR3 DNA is TGTGCCAGCAGCTTAGGGCTAGCGGAGAACACCGGGGAGCTGTTTTTT.

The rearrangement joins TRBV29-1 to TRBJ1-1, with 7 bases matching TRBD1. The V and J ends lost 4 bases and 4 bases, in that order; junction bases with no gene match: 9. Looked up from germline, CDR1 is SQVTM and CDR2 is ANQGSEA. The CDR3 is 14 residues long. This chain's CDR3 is CSVALSTGSTEAFF. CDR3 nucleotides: TGCAGCGTTGCCCTCTCGACAGGGAGCACTGAAGCTTTCTTT. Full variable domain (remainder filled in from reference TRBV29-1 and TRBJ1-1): SAVISQKPSRDICQRGTSLTIQCQVDSQVTMMFWYRQQPGQSLTLIATANQGSEATYESGFVIDKFPISRPNLTFSTLTVSNMSPEDSSIYLCSVALSTGSTEAFFGQGTRLTVV.

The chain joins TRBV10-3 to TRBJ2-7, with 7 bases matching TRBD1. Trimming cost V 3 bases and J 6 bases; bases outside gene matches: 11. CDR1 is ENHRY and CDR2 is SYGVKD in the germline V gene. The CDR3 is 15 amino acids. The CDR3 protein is CAISDRTGTFVEQYF. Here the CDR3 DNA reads TGTGCCATCAGTGACCGGACAGGCACCTTCGTCGAGCAGTACTTC.

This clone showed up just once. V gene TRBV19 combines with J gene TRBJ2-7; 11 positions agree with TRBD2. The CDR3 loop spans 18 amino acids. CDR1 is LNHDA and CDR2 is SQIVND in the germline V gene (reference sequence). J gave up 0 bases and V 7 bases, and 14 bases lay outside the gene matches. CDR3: CASTVGGTSGLSSYEQYF. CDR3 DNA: TGTGCCAGTACCGTGGGAGGGACTAGCGGACTAAGCTCCTACGAGCAGTACTTC.